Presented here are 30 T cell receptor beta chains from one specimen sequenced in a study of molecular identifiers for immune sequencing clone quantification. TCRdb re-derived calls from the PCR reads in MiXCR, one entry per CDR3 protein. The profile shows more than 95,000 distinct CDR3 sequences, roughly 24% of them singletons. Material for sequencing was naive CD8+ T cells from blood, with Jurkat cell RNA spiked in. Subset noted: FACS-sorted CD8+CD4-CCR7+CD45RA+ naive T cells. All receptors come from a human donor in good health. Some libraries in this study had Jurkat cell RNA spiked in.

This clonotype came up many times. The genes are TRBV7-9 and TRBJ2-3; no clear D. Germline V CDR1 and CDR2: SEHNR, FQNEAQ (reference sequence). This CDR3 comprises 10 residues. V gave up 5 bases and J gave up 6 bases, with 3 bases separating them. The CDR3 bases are TGTGCCAGCAGCCTTGATACGCAGTATTTT. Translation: CASSLDTQYF. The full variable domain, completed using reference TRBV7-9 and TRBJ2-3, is DTGVSQNPRHKITKRGQNVTFRCDPISEHNRLYWYRQTLGQGPEFLTYFQNEAQLEKSRLLSDRFSAERPKGSFSTLEIQRTEQGDSAMYLCASSLDTQYFGPGTRLTVL.

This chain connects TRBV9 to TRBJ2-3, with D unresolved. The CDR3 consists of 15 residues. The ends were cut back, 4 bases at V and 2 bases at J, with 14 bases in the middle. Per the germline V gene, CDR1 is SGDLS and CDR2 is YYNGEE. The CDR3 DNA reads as TGTGCCAGCAGCCTAGATAACCAATTCACAGATACGCAGTATTTT. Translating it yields CASSLDNQFTDTQYF.

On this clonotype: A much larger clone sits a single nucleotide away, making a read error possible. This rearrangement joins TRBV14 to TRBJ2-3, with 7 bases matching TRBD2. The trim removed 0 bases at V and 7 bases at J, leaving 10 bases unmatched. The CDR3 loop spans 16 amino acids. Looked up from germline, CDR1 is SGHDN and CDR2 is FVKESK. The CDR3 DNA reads TGTGCCAGCAGCCAAGATCTAGCGGAGGTAATGTATACGCAGTATTTT. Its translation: CASSQDLAEVMYTQYF. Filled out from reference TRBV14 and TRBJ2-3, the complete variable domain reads EAGVTQFPSHSVIEKGQTVTLRCDPISGHDNLYWYRRVMGKEIKFLLHFVKESKQDESGMPNNRFLAERTGGTYSTLKVQPAELEDSGVYFCASSQDLAEVMYTQYFGPGTRLTVL.

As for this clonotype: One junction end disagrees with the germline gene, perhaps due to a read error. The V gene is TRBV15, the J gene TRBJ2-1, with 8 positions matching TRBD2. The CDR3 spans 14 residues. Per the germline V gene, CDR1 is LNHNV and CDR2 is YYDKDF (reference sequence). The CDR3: CAPSTRTSWYEQFF. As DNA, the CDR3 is TGTGCCCCCAGCACCAGGACTAGCTGGTATGAGCAGTTCTTC.

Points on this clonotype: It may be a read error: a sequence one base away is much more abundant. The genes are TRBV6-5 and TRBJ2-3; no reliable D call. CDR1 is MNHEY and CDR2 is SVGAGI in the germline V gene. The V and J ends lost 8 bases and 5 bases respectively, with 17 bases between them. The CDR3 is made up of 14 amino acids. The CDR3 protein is CASRSLSGIDTQYF. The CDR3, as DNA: TGTGCCAGCCGTAGCCTGTCGGGCATAGATACGCAGTATTTT.

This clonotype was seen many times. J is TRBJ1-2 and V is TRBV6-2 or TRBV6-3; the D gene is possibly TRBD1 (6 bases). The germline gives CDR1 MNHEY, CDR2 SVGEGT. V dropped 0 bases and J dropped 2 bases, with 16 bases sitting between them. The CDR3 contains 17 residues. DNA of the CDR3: TGTGCCAGCAGTTACTCTCTAACCGGGACAAAGAACTATGGCTACACCTTC. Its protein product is CASSYSLTGTKNYGYTF.

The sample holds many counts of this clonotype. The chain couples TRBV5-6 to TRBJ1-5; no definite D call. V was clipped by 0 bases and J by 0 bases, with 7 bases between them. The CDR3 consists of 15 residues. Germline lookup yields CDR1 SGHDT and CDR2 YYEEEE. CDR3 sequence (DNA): TGTGCCAGCAGCTTGGTTAGGGATAGCAATCAGCCCCAGCATTTT. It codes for CASSLVRDSNQPQHF.

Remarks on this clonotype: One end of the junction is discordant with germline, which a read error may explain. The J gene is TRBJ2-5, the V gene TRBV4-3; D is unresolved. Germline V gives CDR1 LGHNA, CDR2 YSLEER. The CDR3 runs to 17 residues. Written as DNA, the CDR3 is TGCGCCAGCAGCCAAGATCGCCGCAGAGTCAGACAAGAGCCCCAGTACTTC. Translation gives CASSQDRRRVRQEPQYF.

CDR3 sequence reads: CASSQDRGDSPLHF. CDR3 nucleotides: TGCGCCAGCAGCCAAGACCGTGGAGATTCACCCCTCCACTTT. The rearrangement uses TRBV4-3 and TRBJ1-6, with D unclear. CDR1 and CDR2 (germline): LGHNA, YSLEER. The CDR3 contains 14 residues. V was clipped by 0 bases and J by 8 bases, with 8 bases between them.

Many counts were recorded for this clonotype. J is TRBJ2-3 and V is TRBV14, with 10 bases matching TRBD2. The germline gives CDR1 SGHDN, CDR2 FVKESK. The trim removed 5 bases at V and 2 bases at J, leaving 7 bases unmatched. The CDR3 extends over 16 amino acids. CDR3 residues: CASSTRTSGNTDTQYF. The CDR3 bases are TGTGCCAGCAGCACAAGGACTAGCGGTAACACAGATACGCAGTATTTT.

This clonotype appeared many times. The CDR3 spells CASSFRPANTGELFF. Written as DNA, the CDR3 is TGTGCCAGCAGTTTTCGCCCAGCGAACACCGGGGAGCTGTTTTTT. The chain carries TRBV12-3 or TRBV12-4 and TRBJ2-2; D is unclear. V was clipped by 3 bases and J by 0 bases, with 8 bases between them. The CDR3 covers 15 residues.

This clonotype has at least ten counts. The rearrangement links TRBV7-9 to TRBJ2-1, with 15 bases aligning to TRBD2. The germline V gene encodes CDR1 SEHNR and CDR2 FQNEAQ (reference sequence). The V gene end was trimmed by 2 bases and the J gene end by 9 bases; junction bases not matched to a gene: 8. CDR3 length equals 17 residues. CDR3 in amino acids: CASSLKGLAGGYGEQFF. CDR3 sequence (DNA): TGTGCCAGCAGCTTAAAAGGACTAGCGGGAGGGTACGGTGAGCAGTTCTTC.

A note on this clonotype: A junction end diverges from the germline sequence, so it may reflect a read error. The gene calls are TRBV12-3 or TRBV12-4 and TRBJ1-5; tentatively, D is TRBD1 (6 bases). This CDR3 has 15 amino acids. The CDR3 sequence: CASSLGGAQHQPPHF. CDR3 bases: TGCGCCAGCAGTTTAGGGGGGGCCCAGCATCAGCCCCCGCATTTT.

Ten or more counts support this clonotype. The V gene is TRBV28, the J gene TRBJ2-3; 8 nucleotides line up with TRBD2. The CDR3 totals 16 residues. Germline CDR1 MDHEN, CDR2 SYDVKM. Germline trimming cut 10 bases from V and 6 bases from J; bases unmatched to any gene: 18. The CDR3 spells CATQRVEREYGDTQYF. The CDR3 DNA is TGTGCCACCCAAAGGGTGGAGCGGGAGTACGGCGATACGCAGTATTTT. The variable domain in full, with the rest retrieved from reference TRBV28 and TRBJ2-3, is DVKVTQSSRYLVKRTGEKVFLECVQDMDHENMFWYRQDPGLGLRLIYFSYDVKMKEKGDIPEGYSVSREKKERFSLILESASTNQTSMYLCATQRVEREYGDTQYFGPGTRLTVL.

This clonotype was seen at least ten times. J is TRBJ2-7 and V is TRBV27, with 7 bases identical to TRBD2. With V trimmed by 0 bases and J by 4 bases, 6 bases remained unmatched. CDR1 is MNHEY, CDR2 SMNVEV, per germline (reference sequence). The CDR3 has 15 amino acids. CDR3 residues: CASSLSASGIYEQYF. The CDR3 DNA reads TGTGCCAGCAGTTTATCTGCTAGCGGCATTTACGAGCAGTACTTC.

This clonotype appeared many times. The CDR3 DNA reads TGTGCCAGCAGTTTCCACCCCACGACAAGCTCCTACGAGCAGTACTTC. It codes for CASSFHPTTSSYEQYF. V usage is TRBV28 and J usage is TRBJ2-7; D gene uncertain. CDR1 is MDHEN and CDR2 is SYDVKM in the germline V gene. The CDR3 spans 16 residues. V was clipped by 3 bases and J by 0 bases, with 15 bases between them.

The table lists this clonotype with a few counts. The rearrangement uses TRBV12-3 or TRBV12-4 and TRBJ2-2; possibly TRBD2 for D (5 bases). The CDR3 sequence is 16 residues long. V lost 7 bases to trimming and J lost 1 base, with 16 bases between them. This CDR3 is CASNGLSTVNTGELFF. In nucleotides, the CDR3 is TGTGCCAGCAACGGACTTTCTACAGTGAACACCGGGGAGCTGTTTTTT.

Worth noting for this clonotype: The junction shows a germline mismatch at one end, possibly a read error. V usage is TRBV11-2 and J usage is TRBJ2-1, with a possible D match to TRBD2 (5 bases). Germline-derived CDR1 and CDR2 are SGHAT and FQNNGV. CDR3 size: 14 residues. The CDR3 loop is CGSSSPVSGPGVFF. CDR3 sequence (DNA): TGTGGCAGCAGCTCTCCGGTGAGCGGCCCGGGTGTGTTCTTC.

In DNA, the CDR3 is TGTGCCAGCAGTTACAGGGCGGGAGGGTACTACAATGAGCAGTTCTTC. This codes for CASSYRAGGYYNEQFF. This chain connects TRBV6-5 to TRBJ2-1; 9 nucleotides agree with TRBD2. CDR1 is MNHEY and CDR2 is SVGAGI in the germline V gene. The CDR3 runs to 16 residues. V gave up 2 bases and J gave up 3 bases; unmatched junction bases: 5.

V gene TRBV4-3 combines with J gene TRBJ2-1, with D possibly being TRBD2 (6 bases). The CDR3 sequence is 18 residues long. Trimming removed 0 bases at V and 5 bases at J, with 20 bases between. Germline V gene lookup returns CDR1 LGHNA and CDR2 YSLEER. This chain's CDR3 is CASSQDSQLASPHNEQFF. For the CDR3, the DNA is TGCGCCAGCAGCCAAGATTCCCAACTAGCTTCTCCACACAATGAGCAGTTCTTC.

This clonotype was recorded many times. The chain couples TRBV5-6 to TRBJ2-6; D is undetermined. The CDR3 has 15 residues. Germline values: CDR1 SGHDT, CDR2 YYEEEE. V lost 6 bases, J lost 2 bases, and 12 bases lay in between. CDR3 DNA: TGTGCCAGCAAGAGGCCCGAGACTGGGGCCAACGTCCTGACTTTC. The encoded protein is CASKRPETGANVLTF.

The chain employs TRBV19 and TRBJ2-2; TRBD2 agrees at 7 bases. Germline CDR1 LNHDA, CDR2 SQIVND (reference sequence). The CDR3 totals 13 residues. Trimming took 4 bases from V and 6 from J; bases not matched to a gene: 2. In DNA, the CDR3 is TGTGCCAGTAGTACCCTAGCGGCCGGGGAGCTGTTTTTT. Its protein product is CASSTLAAGELFF. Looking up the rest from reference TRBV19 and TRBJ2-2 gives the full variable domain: DGGITQSPKYLFRKEGQNVTLSCEQNLNHDAMYWYRQDPGQGLRLIYYSQIVNDFQKGDIAEGYSVSREKKESFPLTVTSAQKNPTAFYLCASSTLAAGELFFGEGSRLTVL.

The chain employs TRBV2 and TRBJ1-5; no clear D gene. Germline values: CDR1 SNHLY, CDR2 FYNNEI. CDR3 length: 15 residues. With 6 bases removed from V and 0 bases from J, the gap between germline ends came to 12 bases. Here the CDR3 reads CASREGDYSNQPQHF. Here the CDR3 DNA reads TGTGCCAGCAGAGAGGGAGATTATAGCAATCAGCCCCAGCATTTT. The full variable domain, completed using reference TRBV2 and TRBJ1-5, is EPEVTQTPSHQVTQMGQEVILRCVPISNHLYFYWYRQILGQKVEFLVSFYNNEISEKSEIFDDQFSVERPDGSNFTLKIRSTKLEDSAMYFCASREGDYSNQPQHFGDGTRLSIL.

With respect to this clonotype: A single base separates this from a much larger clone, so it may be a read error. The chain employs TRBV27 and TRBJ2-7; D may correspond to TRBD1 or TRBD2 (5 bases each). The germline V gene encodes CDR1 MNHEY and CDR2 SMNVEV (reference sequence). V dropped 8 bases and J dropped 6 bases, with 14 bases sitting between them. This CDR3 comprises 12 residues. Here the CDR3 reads CASGRAGTEQYF. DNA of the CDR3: TGTGCCAGCGGGAGAGCAGGGACCGAGCAGTACTTC.

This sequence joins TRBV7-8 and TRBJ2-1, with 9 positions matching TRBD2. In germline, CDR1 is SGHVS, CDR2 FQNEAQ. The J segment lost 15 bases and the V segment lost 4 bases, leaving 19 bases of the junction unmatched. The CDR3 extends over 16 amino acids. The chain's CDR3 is CASSSSGLATAHAPFF. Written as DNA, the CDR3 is TGTGCCAGCAGCTCGTCGGGACTAGCCACCGCCCATGCGCCGTTCTTC.

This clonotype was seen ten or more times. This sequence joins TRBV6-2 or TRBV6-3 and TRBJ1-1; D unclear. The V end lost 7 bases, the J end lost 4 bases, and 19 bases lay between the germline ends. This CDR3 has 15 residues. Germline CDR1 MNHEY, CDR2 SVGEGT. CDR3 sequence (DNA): TGTGCCAGCAACAACCCCAACAGCTATCCCACTGAAGCTTTCTTT. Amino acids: CASNNPNSYPTEAFF.

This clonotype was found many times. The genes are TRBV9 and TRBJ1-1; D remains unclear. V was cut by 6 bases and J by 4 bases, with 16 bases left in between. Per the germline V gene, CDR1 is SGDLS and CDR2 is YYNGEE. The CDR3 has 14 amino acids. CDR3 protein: CASTLFDWSTEAFF. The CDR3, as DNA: TGTGCCAGCACCCTTTTTGATTGGAGCACTGAAGCTTTCTTT.

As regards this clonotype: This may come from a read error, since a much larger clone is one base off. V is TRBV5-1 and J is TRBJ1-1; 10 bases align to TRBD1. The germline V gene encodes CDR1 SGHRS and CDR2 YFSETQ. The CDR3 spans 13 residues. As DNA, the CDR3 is TGCGCCAGCAGCGTGGACAGGGGGGCTGAAGCTCTCTTT. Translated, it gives CASSVDRGAEALF. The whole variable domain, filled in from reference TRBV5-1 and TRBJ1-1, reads KAGVTQTPRYLIKTRGQQVTLSCSPISGHRSVSWYQQTPGQGLQFLFEYFSETQRNKGNFPGRFSGRQFSNSRSEMNVSTLELGDSALYLCASSVDRGAEALFGQGTRLTVV.

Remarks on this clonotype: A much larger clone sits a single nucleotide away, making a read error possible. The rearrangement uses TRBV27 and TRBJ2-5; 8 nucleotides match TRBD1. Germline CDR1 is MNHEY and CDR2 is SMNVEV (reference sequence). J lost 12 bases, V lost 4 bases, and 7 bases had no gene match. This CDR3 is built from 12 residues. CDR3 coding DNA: TGTGCCAGCAGTTCAGGGGGCGCGGCCAAGTACTTC. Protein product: CASSSGGAAKYF.

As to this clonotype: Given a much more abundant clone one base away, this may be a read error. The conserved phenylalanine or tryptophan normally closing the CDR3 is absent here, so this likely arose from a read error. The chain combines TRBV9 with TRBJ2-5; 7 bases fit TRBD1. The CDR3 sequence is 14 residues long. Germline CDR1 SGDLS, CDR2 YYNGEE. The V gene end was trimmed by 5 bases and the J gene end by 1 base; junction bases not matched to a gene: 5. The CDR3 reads CASSKTGLQETQYY. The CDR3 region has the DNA TGTGCCAGCAGTAAGACAGGGCTCCAAGAGACCCAGTACTAC.